Below are 27 T cell receptor beta chains sequenced from a single sample in a study of monozygotic twins with inflammatory bowel disease. TCRdb re-analyzed the 5' RACE reads; it lists each CDR3 protein once, without DNA. The table gives around 370,000 distinct CDR3 sequences; the top ten clones make up just over 2.5% of it. The sample taken for sequencing was blood. Receptor source: a human donor with ulcerative colitis or Crohn's disease, or a healthy co-twin of an affected twin (not recorded which).

V usage is TRBV5-1 and J usage is TRBJ2-5; the D call from TCRdb, TRBD2, cannot be confirmed without DNA. Germline loops: CDR1 SGHRS, CDR2 YFSETQ. CDR3 length: 15 amino acids. CDR3 sequence reads: CASSLDSSGEETQYF.

The CDR3 loop reads CASSLWNRRGLAGTDTQYF. The chain employs TRBV11-2 and TRBJ2-3; with no DNA, the TCRdb D assignment of TRBD2 cannot be verified. Per the germline V gene, CDR1 is SGHAT and CDR2 is FQNNGV. There are 19 residues in the CDR3.

The chain is built from TRBV12-3 or TRBV12-4 and TRBJ2-3; TCRdb outputs TRBD2, but without DNA this stays unchecked. This CDR3 has 16 residues. The CDR3: CASSPGLARSVDTQYF.

The CDR3 reads CASSLAGKSSYEQYF. The genes are TRBV7-9 and TRBJ2-7. Germline V CDR1 and CDR2: SEHNR, FQNEAQ (reference sequence). The CDR3 spans 15 residues.

The chain uses TRBV14 and TRBJ2-1; TCRdb proposes TRBD1, but this gene call is untestable without DNA. This CDR3 contains 14 residues. Germline V gives CDR1 SGHDN, CDR2 FVKESK. The CDR3 spells CASTRWQGHNEQFF.

The chain has TRBV20-1 and TRBJ2-7; TCRdb gives TRBD2 as the D gene, but with no DNA this cannot be confirmed. The V gene's germline CDR1 is DFQATT and CDR2 SNEGSKA (reference sequence). This CDR3 comprises 15 residues. The CDR3 is CSARGAGTSNYEQYF.

The chain combines TRBV9 with TRBJ2-1. The CDR3 runs to 16 residues. Germline assignment: CDR1 SGDLS and CDR2 YYNGEE. The CDR3 is CASSNQLGSSYNEQFF.

The rearrangement uses TRBV6-1 and TRBJ1-5. Germline V gives CDR1 MNHNS, CDR2 SASEGT. This CDR3 is 16 amino acids long. CDR3 protein: CASSAGTPELGLSQHF.

The V gene is TRBV24-1, the J gene TRBJ2-1; absent DNA, TCRdb's TRBD1 call cannot be checked. Germline values: CDR1 KGHDR, CDR2 SFDVKD. The CDR3 contains 16 residues. The CDR3 loop reads CATSSPPGQGTNEQFF.

V is TRBV20-1 and J is TRBJ1-2; TCRdb proposes TRBD1, but this gene call is untestable without DNA. The CDR3 sequence is 13 residues long. Germline assignment: CDR1 DFQATT and CDR2 SNEGSKA (reference sequence). CDR3 in amino acids: CSARDQTNYGYTF.

The chain carries TRBV4-2 and TRBJ1-1. Germline lookup yields CDR1 LGHNA and CDR2 YNFKEQ. This CDR3 comprises 14 residues. The CDR3 sequence: CASSQEWAGTEAFF.

The chain employs TRBV6-4 and TRBJ2-1; as DNA is missing, the TRBD1 call by TCRdb cannot be tested. The germline V gene encodes CDR1 MRHNA and CDR2 SNTAGT. The CDR3 has 13 amino acids. This CDR3 is CASSDGQNNEQFF.

This chain connects TRBV20-1 to TRBJ1-2; TCRdb picks TRBD1, but there is no DNA to check that call. The CDR3 contains 14 residues. The germline V gene encodes CDR1 DFQATT and CDR2 SNEGSKA (reference sequence). The CDR3 here is CSAMLGPGDSGYTF.

The chain carries TRBV12-3 or TRBV12-4 and TRBJ2-7; TCRdb proposes TRBD1, but this gene call is untestable without DNA. The CDR3 consists of 15 residues. CDR3 residues: CASSARDSYYYEQYF.

The genes are TRBV2 and TRBJ2-7; TCRdb outputs TRBD1, but without DNA this stays unchecked. This CDR3 spans 16 amino acids. CDR1 and CDR2 from the germline V gene are SNHLY and FYNNEI. CDR3 sequence: CASSEGSTGRGYEQYF.

V gene TRBV20-1 combines with J gene TRBJ1-4; TCRdb designates TRBD1, a call that cannot be tested without DNA. Germline assignment: CDR1 DFQATT and CDR2 SNEGSKA (reference sequence). The CDR3 runs to 13 residues. The CDR3 loop is CSARDGGGEKLFF.

The chain combines TRBV9 with TRBJ2-7. The germline V gene has CDR1 SGDLS and CDR2 YYNGEE. The length of the CDR3 is 14 residues. CDR3 region: CASSAQSNSYEQYF.

This rearrangement joins TRBV7-2 to TRBJ1-5. The length of the CDR3 is 16 residues. CDR1 and CDR2 (germline): SGHTA, FQGNSA. CDR3 sequence: CASSLGGGYSNQPQHF.

The chain uses TRBV11-2 and TRBJ2-5. Germline V gene sequence: CDR1 SGHAT, CDR2 FQNNGV. The CDR3 loop spans 14 amino acids. The CDR3 here is CASSLEVAKETQYF.

V is TRBV3-1 and J is TRBJ2-5; the TCRdb D gene call, TRBD2, has no DNA to confirm it. Germline V gene lookup returns CDR1 LGHDT and CDR2 YNNKEL (reference sequence). The CDR3 extends over 18 amino acids. The CDR3 spells CASSQGVGRGGPKETQYF.

This chain links TRBV7-2 with TRBJ2-7; as DNA is missing, the TRBD1 call by TCRdb cannot be tested. Germline loops: CDR1 SGHTA, CDR2 FQGNSA. The CDR3 loop spans 14 amino acids. The CDR3: CASSPRRVPGEQYF.

This chain connects TRBV5-1 to TRBJ2-5; TCRdb lists TRBD1, though no DNA is available to test this call. Germline V gene lookup returns CDR1 SGHRS and CDR2 YFSETQ. The CDR3 totals 17 residues. CDR3 loop: CASSLARDSRGYETQYF.

The rearrangement joins TRBV5-6 to TRBJ2-4. CDR3 length: 14 amino acids. Germline V CDR1 and CDR2: SGHDT, YYEEEE. The CDR3 loop is CASSFWGTKNIQYF.

The chain carries TRBV29-1 and TRBJ2-5; absent DNA, TCRdb's TRBD1 call cannot be checked. Germline V gene data show CDR1 as SQVTM and CDR2 as ANQGSEA. The CDR3 totals 14 residues. The CDR3 sequence: CSARPRDLSAPQYF.

The genes are TRBV10-3 and TRBJ2-1; TCRdb's D call, TRBD1, is unchecked because there is no DNA. CDR1 and CDR2 from the germline V gene are ENHRY and SYGVKD. This CDR3 contains 13 residues. CDR3 residues: CAIRGQFGTEQFF.

This rearrangement joins TRBV12-3 or TRBV12-4 to TRBJ1-6; TCRdb's D gene call, TRBD1, goes unchecked for lack of DNA. The CDR3 spans 19 residues. The CDR3 sequence is CASSPRTGTGSSYNSPLHF.

The chain has TRBV3-1 and TRBJ2-3. There are 14 residues in the CDR3. Germline CDR1 reads LGHDT; CDR2 reads YNNKEL (reference sequence). The CDR3 region is CASSHQNSADTQYF.